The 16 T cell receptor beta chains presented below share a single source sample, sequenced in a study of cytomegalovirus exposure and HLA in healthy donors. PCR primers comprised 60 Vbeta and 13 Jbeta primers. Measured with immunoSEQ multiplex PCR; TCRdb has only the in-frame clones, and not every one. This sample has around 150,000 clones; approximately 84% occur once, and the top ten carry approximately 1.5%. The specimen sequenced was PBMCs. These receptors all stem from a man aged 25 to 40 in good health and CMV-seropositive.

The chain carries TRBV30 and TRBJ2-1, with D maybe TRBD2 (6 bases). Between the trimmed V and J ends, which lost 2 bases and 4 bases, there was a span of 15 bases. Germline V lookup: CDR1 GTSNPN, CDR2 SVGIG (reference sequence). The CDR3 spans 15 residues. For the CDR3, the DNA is TGTGCCTGGAGTCCAAGTGGGGGGATTTACAATGAGCAGTTCTTC. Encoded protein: CAWSPSGGIYNEQFF. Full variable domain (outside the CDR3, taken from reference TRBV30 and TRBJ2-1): SQTIHQWPATLVQPVGSPLSLECTVEGTSNPNLYWYRQAAGRGLQLLFYSVGIGQISSEVPQNLSASRPQDRQFILSSKKLLLSDSGFYLCAWSPSGGIYNEQFFGPGTRLTVL.

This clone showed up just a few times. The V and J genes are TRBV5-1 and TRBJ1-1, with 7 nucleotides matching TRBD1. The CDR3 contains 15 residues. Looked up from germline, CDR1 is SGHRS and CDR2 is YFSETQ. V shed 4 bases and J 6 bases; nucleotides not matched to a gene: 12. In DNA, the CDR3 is TGCGCCAGCAGCCCGTGGACAGGAATGGGCGCTGAAGCTTTCTTT. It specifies CASSPWTGMGAEAFF.

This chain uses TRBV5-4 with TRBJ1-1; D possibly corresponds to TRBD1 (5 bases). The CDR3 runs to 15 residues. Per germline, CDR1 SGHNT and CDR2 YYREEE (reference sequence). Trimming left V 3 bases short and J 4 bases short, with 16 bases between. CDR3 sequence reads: CASSWTNWGTTEAFF. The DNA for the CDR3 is TGTGCCAGCAGCTGGACTAACTGGGGGACCACTGAAGCTTTCTTT.

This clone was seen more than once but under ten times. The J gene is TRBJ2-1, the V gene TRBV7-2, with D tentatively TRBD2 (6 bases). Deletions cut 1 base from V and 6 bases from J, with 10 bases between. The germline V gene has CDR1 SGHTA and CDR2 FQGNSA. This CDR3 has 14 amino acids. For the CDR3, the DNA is TGTGCCAGCAGCTTAGGTCTAGCGTTCAATGAGCAGTTCTTC. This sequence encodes CASSLGLAFNEQFF.

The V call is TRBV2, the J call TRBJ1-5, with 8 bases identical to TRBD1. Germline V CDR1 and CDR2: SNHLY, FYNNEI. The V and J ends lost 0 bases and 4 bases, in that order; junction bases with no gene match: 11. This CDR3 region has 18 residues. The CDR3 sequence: CASSEALQGQAINQPQHF. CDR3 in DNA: TGTGCCAGCAGTGAAGCGCTTCAGGGACAGGCGATTAATCAGCCCCAGCATTTT.

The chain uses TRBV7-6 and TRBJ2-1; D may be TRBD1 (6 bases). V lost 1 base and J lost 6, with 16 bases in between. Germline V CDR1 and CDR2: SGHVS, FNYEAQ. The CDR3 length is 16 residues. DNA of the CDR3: TGTGCCAGCAGCTTAGATAAGGGGGTTCGGGGCAATGAGCAGTTCTTC. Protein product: CASSLDKGVRGNEQFF. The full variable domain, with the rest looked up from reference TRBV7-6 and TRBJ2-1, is GAGVSQSPRYKVTKRGQDVALRCDPISGHVSLYWYRQALGQGPEFLTYFNYEAQQDKSGLPNDRFSAERPEGSISTLTIQRTEQRDSAMYRCASSLDKGVRGNEQFFGPGTRLTVL.

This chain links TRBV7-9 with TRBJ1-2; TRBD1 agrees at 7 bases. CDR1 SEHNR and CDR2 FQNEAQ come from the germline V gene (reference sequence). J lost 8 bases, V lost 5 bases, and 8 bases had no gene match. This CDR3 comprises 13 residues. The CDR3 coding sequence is TGTGCCAGCAGCGCCGGGACAGCGAGCGGCTACACCTTC. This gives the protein CASSAGTASGYTF.

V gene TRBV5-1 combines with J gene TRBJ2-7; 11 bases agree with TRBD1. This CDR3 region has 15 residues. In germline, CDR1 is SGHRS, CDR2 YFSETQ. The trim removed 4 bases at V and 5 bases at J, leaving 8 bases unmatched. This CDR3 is CASSTSGQGAHEQYF. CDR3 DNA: TGCGCCAGCAGCACGAGCGGACAGGGGGCCCACGAGCAGTACTTC.

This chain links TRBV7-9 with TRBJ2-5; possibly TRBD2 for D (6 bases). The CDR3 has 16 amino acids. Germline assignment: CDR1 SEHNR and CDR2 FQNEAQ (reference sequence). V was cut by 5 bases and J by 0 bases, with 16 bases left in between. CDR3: CASSRGTGGHQETQYF. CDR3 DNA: TGTGCCAGCAGCCGTGGGACTGGGGGACACCAAGAGACCCAGTACTTC.

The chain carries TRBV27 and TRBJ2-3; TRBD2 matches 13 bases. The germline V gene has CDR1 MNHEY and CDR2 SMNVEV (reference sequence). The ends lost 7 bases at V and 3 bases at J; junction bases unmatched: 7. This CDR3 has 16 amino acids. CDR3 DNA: TGTGCCAGCAACCCTTGGGGACTAGCGGGGACAGATACGCAGTATTTT. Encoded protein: CASNPWGLAGTDTQYF.

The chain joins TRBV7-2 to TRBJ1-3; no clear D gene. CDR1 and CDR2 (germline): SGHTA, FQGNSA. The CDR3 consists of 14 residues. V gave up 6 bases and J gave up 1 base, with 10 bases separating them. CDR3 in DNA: TGTGCCAGCAGTATTCAGGTTTCTGGAAACACCATATATTTT. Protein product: CASSIQVSGNTIYF.

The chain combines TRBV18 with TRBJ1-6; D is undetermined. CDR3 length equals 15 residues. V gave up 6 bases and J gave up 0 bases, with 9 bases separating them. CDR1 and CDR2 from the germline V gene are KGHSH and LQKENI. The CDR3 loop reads CASSSTSSYNSPLHF. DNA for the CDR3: TGTGCCAGCTCTTCCACAAGCTCCTATAATTCACCCCTCCACTTT.

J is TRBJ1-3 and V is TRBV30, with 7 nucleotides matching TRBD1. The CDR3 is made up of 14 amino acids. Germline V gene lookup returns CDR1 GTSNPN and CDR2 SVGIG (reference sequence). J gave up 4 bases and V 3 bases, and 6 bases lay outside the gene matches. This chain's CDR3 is CAWRLPGQGNTIYF. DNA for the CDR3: TGTGCCTGGAGGTTACCGGGACAGGGAAACACCATATATTTT. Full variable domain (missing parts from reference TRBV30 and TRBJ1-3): SQTIHQWPATLVQPVGSPLSLECTVEGTSNPNLYWYRQAAGRGLQLLFYSVGIGQISSEVPQNLSASRPQDRQFILSSKKLLLSDSGFYLCAWRLPGQGNTIYFGEGSWLTVV.

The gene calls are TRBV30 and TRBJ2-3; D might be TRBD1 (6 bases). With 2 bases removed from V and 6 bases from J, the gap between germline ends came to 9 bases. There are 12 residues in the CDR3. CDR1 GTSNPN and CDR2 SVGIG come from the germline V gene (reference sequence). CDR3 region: CAWSTTGDTQYF. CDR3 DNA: TGTGCCTGGAGTACCACAGGGGATACGCAGTATTTT.

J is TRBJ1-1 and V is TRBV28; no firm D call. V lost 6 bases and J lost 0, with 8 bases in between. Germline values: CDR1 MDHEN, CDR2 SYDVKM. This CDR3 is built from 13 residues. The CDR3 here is CASSTDLNTEAFF. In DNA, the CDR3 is TGTGCCAGCAGCACAGATTTGAACACTGAAGCTTTCTTT. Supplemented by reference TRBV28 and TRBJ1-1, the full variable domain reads DVKVTQSSRYLVKRTGEKVFLECVQDMDHENMFWYRQDPGLGLRLIYFSYDVKMKEKGDIPEGYSVSREKKERFSLILESASTNQTSMYLCASSTDLNTEAFFGQGTRLTVV.

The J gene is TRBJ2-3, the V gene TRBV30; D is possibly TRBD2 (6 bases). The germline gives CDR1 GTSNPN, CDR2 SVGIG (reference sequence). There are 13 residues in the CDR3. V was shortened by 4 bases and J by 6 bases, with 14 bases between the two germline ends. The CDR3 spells CAWNAYGGDTQYF. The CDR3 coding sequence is TGTGCCTGGAACGCTTACGGGGGTGATACGCAGTATTTT.